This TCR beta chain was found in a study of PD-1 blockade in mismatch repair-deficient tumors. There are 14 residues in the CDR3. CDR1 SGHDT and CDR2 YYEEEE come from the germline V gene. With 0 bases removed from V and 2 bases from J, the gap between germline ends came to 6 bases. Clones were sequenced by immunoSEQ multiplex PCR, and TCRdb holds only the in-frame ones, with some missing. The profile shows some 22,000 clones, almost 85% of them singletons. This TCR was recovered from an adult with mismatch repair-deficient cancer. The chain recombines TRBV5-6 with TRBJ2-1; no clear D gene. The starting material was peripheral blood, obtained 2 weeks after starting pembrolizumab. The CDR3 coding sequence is TGTGCCAGCAGCTTGGGGCCGGCCTACAATGAGCAGTTCTTC. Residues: CASSLGPAYNEQFF.